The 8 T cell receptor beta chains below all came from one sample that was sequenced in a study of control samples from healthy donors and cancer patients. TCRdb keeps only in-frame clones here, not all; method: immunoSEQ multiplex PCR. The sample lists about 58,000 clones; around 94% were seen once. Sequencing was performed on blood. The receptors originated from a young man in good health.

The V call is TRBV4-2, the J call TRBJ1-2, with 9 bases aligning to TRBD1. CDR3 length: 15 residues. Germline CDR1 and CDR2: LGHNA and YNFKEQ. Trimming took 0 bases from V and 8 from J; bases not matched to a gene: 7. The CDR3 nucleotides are TGTGCCAGCAGCCAAGACGGTACAGGGGGCGCAGGCTACACCTTC. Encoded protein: CASSQDGTGGAGYTF.

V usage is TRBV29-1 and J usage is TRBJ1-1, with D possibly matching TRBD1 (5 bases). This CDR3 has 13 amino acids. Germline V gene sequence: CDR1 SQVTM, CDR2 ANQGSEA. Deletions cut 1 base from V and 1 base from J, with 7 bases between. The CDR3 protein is CSVEGGSNTEAFF. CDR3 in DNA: TGCAGCGTTGAAGGGGGCTCGAACACTGAAGCTTTCTTT.

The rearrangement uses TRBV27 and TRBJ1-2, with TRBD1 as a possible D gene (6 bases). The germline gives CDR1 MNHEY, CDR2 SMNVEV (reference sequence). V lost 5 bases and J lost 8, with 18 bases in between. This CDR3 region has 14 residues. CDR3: CASSEGGSGGGYTF. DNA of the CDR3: TGTGCCAGCAGTGAGGGGGGCTCGGGAGGGGGCTACACCTTC.

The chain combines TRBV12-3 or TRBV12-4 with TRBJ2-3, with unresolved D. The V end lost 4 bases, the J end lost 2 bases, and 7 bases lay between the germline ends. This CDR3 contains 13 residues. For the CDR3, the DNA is TGTGCCAGCAGTTCCCCCAACACAGATACGCAGTATTTT. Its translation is CASSSPNTDTQYF.

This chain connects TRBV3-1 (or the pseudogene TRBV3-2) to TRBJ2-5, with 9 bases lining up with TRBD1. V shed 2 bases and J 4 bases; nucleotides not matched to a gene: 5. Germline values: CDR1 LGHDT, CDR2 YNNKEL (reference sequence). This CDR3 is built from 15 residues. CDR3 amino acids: CASSQPPTGGETQYF. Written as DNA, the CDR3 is TGTGCCAGCAGCCAACCTCCGACAGGGGGAGAGACCCAGTACTTC.

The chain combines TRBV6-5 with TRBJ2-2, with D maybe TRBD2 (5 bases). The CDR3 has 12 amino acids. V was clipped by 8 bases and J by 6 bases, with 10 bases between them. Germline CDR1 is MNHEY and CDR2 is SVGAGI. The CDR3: CASRLASGELFF. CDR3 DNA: TGTGCCAGCCGGCTAGCTTCCGGGGAGCTGTTTTTT.

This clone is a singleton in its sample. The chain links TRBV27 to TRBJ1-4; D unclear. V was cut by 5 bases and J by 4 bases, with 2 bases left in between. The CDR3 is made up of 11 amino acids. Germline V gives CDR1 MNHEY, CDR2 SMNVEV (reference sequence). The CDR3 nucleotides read TGTGCCAGCAGTCATAATGAAAAACTGTTTTTT. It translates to CASSHNEKLFF.

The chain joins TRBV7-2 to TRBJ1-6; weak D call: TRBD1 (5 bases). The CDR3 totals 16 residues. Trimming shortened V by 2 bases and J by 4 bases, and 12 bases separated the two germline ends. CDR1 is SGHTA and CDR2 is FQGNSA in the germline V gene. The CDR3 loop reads CASSLFPGGYNSPLHF. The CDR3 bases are TGTGCCAGCAGCTTATTCCCGGGGGGGTATAATTCACCCCTCCACTTT.